This is a list of T cell receptor beta chains from one sample in a study of blood T cell repertoires in COVID-19. Assay: immunoSEQ multiplex PCR; the TCRdb copy retains only in-frame clones and omits some. This sample has roughly 100,000 clones, with about 76% found just once. Specimen: peripheral blood. The source is a woman of 80 years or more with acute or convalescent COVID-19. Each CDR3 is given with its conserved first and last residue. The D gene is left open where the match is weak. Size is omitted from some rows. Given values are once, few, many or a class for expanded clones.

d_call: NA
v_call: TRBV6-5
cdr3_length: 15
j_call: TRBJ2-7
clone_size: NA
cdr3_nt: TGTGCCAGCAGGCGGGGACTTCCTTTCTCCTACGAGCAGTACTTC
cdr3_aa: CASRRGLPFSYEQYF

d_call: NA
v_call: TRBV5-1
cdr3_length: 19
j_call: TRBJ2-7
clone_size: NA
cdr3_nt: TGCGCCAGCAATAAGAGTCAAAGCCGCAAACTAGCTTACTCCTACGAGCAGTACTTC
cdr3_aa: CASNKSQSRKLAYSYEQYF

d_call: NA
v_call: TRBV7-2
cdr3_length: 14
j_call: TRBJ2-1
clone_size: NA
cdr3_nt: TGTGCCAGCAGCCCCGACTCCCGACTGGTCGAGCAGTTCTTC
cdr3_aa: CASSPDSRLVEQFF

d_call: NA
v_call: TRBV19
cdr3_length: 13
j_call: TRBJ1-2
clone_size: once
cdr3_nt: TGTGCCACTGGCGGATTTAGTGACTATGGCTACACCTTC
cdr3_aa: CATGGFSDYGYTF

d_call: TRBD1
v_call: TRBV18
cdr3_length: 16
j_call: TRBJ1-1
clone_size: NA
cdr3_nt: TGTGCCAGCTCACCAATTACAGGGGAAATGAACACTGAAGCTTTCTTT
cdr3_aa: CASSPITGEMNTEAFF

d_call: NA
v_call: TRBV4-3
cdr3_length: 14
j_call: TRBJ1-2
clone_size: NA
cdr3_nt: TGCGCCAGCAGCCAAGATCTTGAGGCATATGGCTACACCTTC
cdr3_aa: CASSQDLEAYGYTF

d_call: NA
v_call: TRBV28
cdr3_length: 12
j_call: TRBJ1-2
clone_size: NA
cdr3_nt: TGTGCCAGCAGGACGACGACAGGTGGCTACACCTTC
cdr3_aa: CASRTTTGGYTF

d_call: TRBD2
v_call: TRBV18
cdr3_length: 15
j_call: TRBJ2-7
clone_size: NA
cdr3_nt: TGTGCCGGATCCTCGGGACTACAAAGCTCCTACGAGCAGTACTTC
cdr3_aa: CAGSSGLQSSYEQYF

d_call: TRBD1
v_call: TRBV6-5
cdr3_length: 13
j_call: TRBJ1-5
clone_size: few
cdr3_nt: TGTGCCAGCAGGCAGGGGGCGCATCAGCCCCAGCATTTT
cdr3_aa: CASRQGAHQPQHF

d_call: NA
v_call: TRBV5-6
cdr3_length: 13
j_call: TRBJ1-2
clone_size: NA
cdr3_nt: TGTGCCAGCAGCTTCAACAGCGCGGGGGGCTACACCTTC
cdr3_aa: CASSFNSAGGYTF

d_call: TRBD1
v_call: TRBV28
cdr3_length: 13
j_call: TRBJ1-4
clone_size: NA
cdr3_nt: TGTGCCACTGACAGGGGCGCGAATGAAAAACTGTTTTTT
cdr3_aa: CATDRGANEKLFF

d_call: TRBD1
v_call: TRBV6-1
cdr3_length: 13
j_call: TRBJ2-5
clone_size: once
cdr3_nt: TGTGCCAGCAGTGAAAGGGACAGGGAGACCCAGTACTTC
cdr3_aa: CASSERDRETQYF

d_call: NA
v_call: TRBV25-1
cdr3_length: 13
j_call: TRBJ1-2
clone_size: many
cdr3_nt: TGTGCCAGCAGTCGGCAGGGGATCTATGGCTACACCTTC
cdr3_aa: CASSRQGIYGYTF

d_call: TRBD2
v_call: TRBV29-1
cdr3_length: 17
j_call: TRBJ2-2
clone_size: NA
cdr3_nt: TGCAGCGTTGAGAGGGGTCCTAGCGGGCAGAACACCGGGGAGCTGTTTTTT
cdr3_aa: CSVERGPSGQNTGELFF

d_call: NA
v_call: TRBV6-6
cdr3_length: 15
j_call: TRBJ1-2
clone_size: NA
cdr3_nt: TGTGCCAGCAGCTTTATTGACCCGACAACATATGGCTACACCTTC
cdr3_aa: CASSFIDPTTYGYTF

d_call: TRBD2
v_call: TRBV5-4
cdr3_length: 13
j_call: TRBJ2-5
clone_size: NA
cdr3_nt: TGTGCCAGCAGCTTGCGGGGGGGAGAGACCCAGTACTTC
cdr3_aa: CASSLRGGETQYF

d_call: NA
v_call: TRBV18
cdr3_length: 13
j_call: TRBJ2-2
clone_size: once
cdr3_nt: TGTGCCAGCTCGCGACAGGATAGCGGGGAGCTGTTTTTT
cdr3_aa: CASSRQDSGELFF

d_call: TRBD2
v_call: TRBV30
cdr3_length: 15
j_call: TRBJ2-7
clone_size: NA
cdr3_nt: TGTGCCTGGAGTGTACCTAGGCGGGGGACCTGGGAGCAGTACTTC
cdr3_aa: CAWSVPRRGTWEQYF

d_call: TRBD1
v_call: TRBV9
cdr3_length: 14
j_call: TRBJ1-6
clone_size: few
cdr3_nt: TGTGCCAGCAGCGATGGACAGGGTCATTCACCCCTCCACTTT
cdr3_aa: CASSDGQGHSPLHF

d_call: TRBD1
v_call: TRBV6-6
cdr3_length: 17
j_call: TRBJ1-4
clone_size: NA
cdr3_nt: TGTGCCAGCAGTCTTAGACAGGGGGCGAAACCTAATGAAAAACTGTTTTTT
cdr3_aa: CASSLRQGAKPNEKLFF

d_call: TRBD2
v_call: TRBV18
cdr3_length: 15
j_call: TRBJ2-1
clone_size: once
cdr3_nt: TGTGCCAGCTCATCAACTAGCGGGAGAGGCAATGAGCAGTTCTTC
cdr3_aa: CASSSTSGRGNEQFF

d_call: NA
v_call: TRBV28
cdr3_length: 17
j_call: TRBJ1-3
clone_size: few
cdr3_nt: TGTGCCAGCAGTTCCCCTGGCGCCGCGGCGAGGGGAAACACCATATATTTT
cdr3_aa: CASSSPGAAARGNTIYF

d_call: TRBD1
v_call: TRBV12-3/TRBV12-4
cdr3_length: 13
j_call: TRBJ1-2
clone_size: NA
cdr3_nt: TGTGCCAGCAGCCCGGGACAGGGGTATGGCTACACCTTC
cdr3_aa: CASSPGQGYGYTF

d_call: NA
v_call: TRBV28
cdr3_length: 14
j_call: TRBJ2-3
clone_size: NA
cdr3_nt: TGTGCCAGCAGTTTTCAGGTTTCCTACGATACGCAGTATTTT
cdr3_aa: CASSFQVSYDTQYF

d_call: NA
v_call: TRBV4-2
cdr3_length: 13
j_call: TRBJ2-5
clone_size: once
cdr3_nt: TGTGCCAGCAGCCAGGACTGGCGGGAGACCCAGTACTTC
cdr3_aa: CASSQDWRETQYF

d_call: NA
v_call: TRBV11-2
cdr3_length: 16
j_call: TRBJ1-1
clone_size: NA
cdr3_nt: TGTGCCAGCAGCTTAAGGGGGGGGGCCCAGTACACTGAAGCTTTCTTT
cdr3_aa: CASSLRGGAQYTEAFF

d_call: NA
v_call: TRBV28
cdr3_length: 12
j_call: TRBJ1-2
clone_size: NA
cdr3_nt: TGTGCCAGCAGTTTCCTACGCTATGGCTACACCTTC
cdr3_aa: CASSFLRYGYTF

d_call: TRBD1
v_call: TRBV28
cdr3_length: 13
j_call: TRBJ1-2
clone_size: few
cdr3_nt: TGTGCCAGCAGTTCCGGACAGGGGTATGGCTACACCTTC
cdr3_aa: CASSSGQGYGYTF

d_call: NA
v_call: TRBV11-2
cdr3_length: 13
j_call: TRBJ1-2
clone_size: NA
cdr3_nt: TGTGCCAGCAGCTTTAGCGGGGGGGATGGCTACACCTTC
cdr3_aa: CASSFSGGDGYTF

d_call: NA
v_call: TRBV19
cdr3_length: 13
j_call: TRBJ2-7
clone_size: NA
cdr3_nt: TGTGCCAGTAGTATGGACAGCTCCTACGAGCAGTACTTC
cdr3_aa: CASSMDSSYEQYF

d_call: TRBD1
v_call: TRBV6-6
cdr3_length: 16
j_call: TRBJ1-6
clone_size: NA
cdr3_nt: TGTGCCAGCAGTCGACTTTACAGGGGGCCTAATTCACCCCTCCACTTT
cdr3_aa: CASSRLYRGPNSPLHF

d_call: NA
v_call: TRBV27
cdr3_length: 13
j_call: TRBJ1-4
clone_size: NA
cdr3_nt: TGTGCCAGCAAACAGCGGGCTAATGAAAAACTGTTTTTT
cdr3_aa: CASKQRANEKLFF

d_call: TRBD2
v_call: TRBV4-1
cdr3_length: 15
j_call: TRBJ2-7
clone_size: NA
cdr3_nt: TGCGCCAGCAGCCAATTCGGACTAGCGGTCTACGAGCAGTACTTC
cdr3_aa: CASSQFGLAVYEQYF

d_call: NA
v_call: TRBV7-2
cdr3_length: 12
j_call: TRBJ2-5
clone_size: NA
cdr3_nt: TGTGCCAGCAGCTTTGGGCGCGAGACCCAGTACTTC
cdr3_aa: CASSFGRETQYF

d_call: NA
v_call: TRBV18
cdr3_length: 15
j_call: TRBJ2-3
clone_size: few
cdr3_nt: TGTGCCAGCTCACCACGGTATCAGGGGTCAGATACGCAGTATTTT
cdr3_aa: CASSPRYQGSDTQYF

d_call: TRBD2
v_call: TRBV5-4
cdr3_length: 17
j_call: TRBJ2-2
clone_size: once
cdr3_nt: TGTGCCAGCAGCTCCGGGACTAGCGGGCTGAACACCGGGGAGCTGTTTTTT
cdr3_aa: CASSSGTSGLNTGELFF

d_call: NA
v_call: TRBV11-2
cdr3_length: 14
j_call: TRBJ1-6
clone_size: medium-sized
cdr3_nt: TGTGCCAGCAGCCGTGGCCAGATCAATTCACCCCTCCACTTT
cdr3_aa: CASSRGQINSPLHF

d_call: TRBD2
v_call: TRBV28
cdr3_length: 13
j_call: TRBJ2-7
clone_size: NA
cdr3_nt: TGTGCCAGCAGTCCCTATACTAGCGGGGGGCTATACTTC
cdr3_aa: CASSPYTSGGLYF

d_call: NA
v_call: TRBV29-1
cdr3_length: 16
j_call: TRBJ1-2
clone_size: NA
cdr3_nt: TGCAGCGTTGAGGGAGGGACACCCCGATCCAACTATGGCTACACCTTC
cdr3_aa: CSVEGGTPRSNYGYTF

d_call: NA
v_call: TRBV6-6
cdr3_length: 13
j_call: TRBJ1-5
clone_size: many
cdr3_nt: TGTGCCAGCAGCCGACAGGACAATCAGCCCCAGCATTTT
cdr3_aa: CASSRQDNQPQHF

d_call: NA
v_call: TRBV12-3/TRBV12-4
cdr3_length: 12
j_call: TRBJ1-5
clone_size: NA
cdr3_nt: TGTGCCAGCAACCAGGGTAATCAGCCCCAGCATTTT
cdr3_aa: CASNQGNQPQHF